This passage covers 10 T cell receptor beta chains from one sample sequenced in a study of blood T cell repertoires in COVID-19. TCRdb keeps only in-frame clones here, not all; method: immunoSEQ multiplex PCR. The data show fewer than 30,000 clones, with over 75% seen just once and around a sixth held by the top ten. The material sequenced was peripheral blood. The receptors originated from a man in his 70s with active COVID-19.

In this sample, this clone turned up a few times. The chain uses TRBV7-6 and TRBJ1-3; TRBD1 aligns across 7 bases. V gave up 1 base and J gave up 0 bases; unmatched junction bases: 9. The CDR3 is made up of 18 amino acids. Germline lookup yields CDR1 SGHVS and CDR2 FNYEAQ. The CDR3, as DNA: TGTGCCAGCAGCTTAGGGGCCCCACAGGGGATCTCTGGAAACACCATATATTTT. Its protein product is CASSLGAPQGISGNTIYF.

The rearrangement uses TRBV10-2 and TRBJ2-5; no clear D. CDR1 and CDR2 (germline): WSHSY, SAAADI. The CDR3 is made up of 15 amino acids. V shed 5 bases and J shed 2 bases, with 15 bases lying between them. This chain's CDR3 is CASSYRPYGQETQYF. The CDR3 coding sequence is TGCGCCAGCAGTTACCGCCCGTACGGTCAAGAGACCCAGTACTTC.

The V call is TRBV6-1, the J call TRBJ1-3, with TRBD1 identical over 9 bases. The trim removed 1 base at V and 0 bases at J, leaving 10 bases unmatched. Germline values: CDR1 MNHNS, CDR2 SASEGT. The CDR3 has 19 amino acids. The CDR3 DNA reads TGTGCCAGCAGTGAAGTGGGGTGGGGACAGGGAAGCTCTGGAAACACCATATATTTT. Protein sequence: CASSEVGWGQGSSGNTIYF.

The V gene is TRBV11-2, the J gene TRBJ2-1, with TRBD2 identical over 8 bases. CDR1 is SGHAT and CDR2 is FQNNGV in the germline V gene. The junction had 4 bases not matched to a gene; V was cut back by 5 bases and J by 4 bases. The CDR3 is 14 residues long. CDR3: CASSPAGAYNEQFF. In nucleotides, the CDR3 is TGTGCCAGCAGCCCAGCGGGGGCATACAATGAGCAGTTCTTC.

This sequence joins TRBV13 and TRBJ2-1; tentatively, D is TRBD2 (6 bases). Trimming left V 5 bases short and J 8 bases short, with 19 bases between. The CDR3 extends over 15 amino acids. From germline, CDR1 is PRHDT and CDR2 FYEKMQ (reference sequence). The CDR3 region has the DNA TGTGCCAGCAGCAGCCGGGAGCCCGGCGTGGATGAGCAGTTCTTC. It translates to CASSSREPGVDEQFF. The entire variable domain, with the rest obtained from reference TRBV13 and TRBJ2-1, is as follows: AAGVIQSPRHLIKEKRETATLKCYPIPRHDTVYWYQQGPGQDPQFLISFYEKMQSDKGSIPDRFSAQQFSDYHSELNMSSLELGDSALYFCASSSREPGVDEQFFGPGTRLTVL.

This chain joins TRBV7-2 and TRBJ2-3; 7 bases fit TRBD1. Germline V lookup: CDR1 SGHTA, CDR2 FQGNSA. This CDR3 has 13 residues. V shed 10 bases and J 4 bases; nucleotides not matched to a gene: 8. The CDR3 DNA is TGTGCCACCGGGACAGACATATCAGATACGCAGTATTTT. Translating gives CATGTDISDTQYF.

This sequence joins TRBV5-5 and TRBJ1-2; 8 bases map to TRBD1. The CDR3 sequence is 14 residues long. The ends lost 6 bases at V and 4 bases at J; junction bases unmatched: 8. Germline loops: CDR1 SGHKS, CDR2 YYEKEE (reference sequence). The CDR3 loop reads CASNLGQGVYGYTF. In nucleotides, the CDR3 is TGTGCCAGCAACCTCGGACAGGGTGTCTATGGCTACACCTTC.

There are a few counts of this clone. The chain links TRBV12-3 or TRBV12-4 to TRBJ2-5, with 7 bases lining up with TRBD1. After removal of 10 bases from V and 5 bases from J, the junction contained 7 bases not matched to a gene. This CDR3 is built from 12 residues. The CDR3, as DNA: TGTGCCACGAACAGGGGCGAGGAGACCCAGTACTTC. Its protein is CATNRGEETQYF.

V gene TRBV10-2 combines with J gene TRBJ1-1, with D unresolved. The length of the CDR3 is 16 residues. V lost 8 bases and J 1 base, leaving 20 bases between the germline ends. Looked up from germline, CDR1 is WSHSY and CDR2 is SAAADI. The CDR3 protein is CASGGSGSTSNTEAFF. The CDR3 bases are TGCGCCAGCGGCGGGAGTGGGTCCACCTCGAACACTGAAGCTTTCTTT.

V usage is TRBV19 and J usage is TRBJ2-7; D uncertain. The CDR3 extends over 15 amino acids. Germline lookup yields CDR1 LNHDA and CDR2 SQIVND (reference sequence). With 4 bases removed from V and 2 bases from J, the gap between germline ends came to 15 bases. The CDR3 nucleotides read TGTGCCAGTAGTACTACAGAAAAATACCCCTACGAGCAGTACTTC. It codes for CASSTTEKYPYEQYF.